These 5 T cell receptor beta chains originate from one sample sequenced in a study of shared clonotypes between healthy human individuals. Generated by immunoSEQ multiplex PCR, the TCRdb table keeps only in-frame clones and is missing some. Of around 2.1 million clones in the sample, around 95% were seen once. The sequenced sample was naive CD4+ T cells sorted from blood. The subset: CD45RA+ positively selected. The receptors come from a man younger than 35 in good health.

To note about this clone: It is unclear where the CDR3 begins or ends on the DNA, so no DNA is shown, and the CDR3 is as TCRdb lists it. The chain uses TRBV14 and TRBJ2-7; the D segment call TRBD1 is taken from the table without a DNA check. With termini counted, the CDR3 has 14 amino acids. CDR1 and CDR2 from the germline V gene are SGHDN and FVKESK. The CDR3 loop is CASSFGPGNYEQYF.

This chain uses TRBV11-2 with TRBJ2-1; D not certain. The CDR3 has 14 residues. Germline V gene data show CDR1 as SGHAT and CDR2 as FQNNGV. V gave up 5 bases and J gave up 6 bases, with 14 bases separating them. CDR3 DNA sequence: TGTGCCAGCAGCAGGGCTTTAGGCACCAATGAGCAGTTCTTC. Encoded protein: CASSRALGTNEQFF.

The chain combines TRBV11-2 with TRBJ2-3; D unclear. With 5 bases removed from V and 5 bases from J, the gap between germline ends came to 8 bases. CDR3 length equals 12 residues. The germline V gene encodes CDR1 SGHAT and CDR2 FQNNGV. The CDR3 DNA reads TGTGCCAGCAGCCAAGGTGGAGATACGCAGTATTTT. Protein product: CASSQGGDTQYF.

The CDR3 protein is CASRATVPNPQKSQPQHF. CDR3 sequence (DNA): TGTGCCAGCAGAGCGACAGTCCCTAACCCCCAAAAATCTCAGCCCCAGCATTTT. This rearrangement joins TRBV2 to TRBJ1-5, with a possible D match to TRBD1 (5 bases). Trimming removed 6 bases from V and 6 bases from J, with 27 bases in between. The CDR3 extends over 18 amino acids. Germline V gene lookup returns CDR1 SNHLY and CDR2 FYNNEI.

The J gene is TRBJ2-7, the V gene TRBV14; tentative D call: TRBD2 (5 bases). Trimming shortened V by 3 bases and J by 1 base, and 10 bases separated the two germline ends. The CDR3 sequence is 14 residues long. Germline V gives CDR1 SGHDN, CDR2 FVKESK. CDR3 in amino acids: CASSHKTGSYEQYF. The CDR3 DNA sequence: TGTGCCAGCAGCCACAAAACGGGGTCCTACGAGCAGTACTTC.